Below, 29 T cell receptor beta chains from the same sample are listed, as sequenced in a study of blood T cells in healthy people across ages. With a J-beta primer mix and a sample-barcoded 5' primer, a second PCR ran about 7 to 12 cycles. Each CDR3 protein is one row after TCRdb ran MiXCR on the 5' RACE reads. Of almost 1 million distinct CDR3 sequences listed, roughly 51% are singletons. Sequences were obtained from blood. The receptors derive from a woman between 55 and 75 years old in good health.

This clonotype has just a few counts. This chain uses TRBV6-1 with TRBJ1-4; D possibly corresponds to TRBD1 (6 bases). This CDR3 is 13 amino acids long. V shed 6 bases and J shed 7 bases, with 12 bases lying between them. Germline V gives CDR1 MNHNS, CDR2 SASEGT. The CDR3 region is CASRGVQGEKLFF. CDR3 nucleotide sequence: TGTGCCAGCAGGGGGGTACAGGGTGAAAAACTGTTTTTT.

The rearrangement joins TRBV20-1 to TRBJ2-5; 9 bases are a match to TRBD2. The CDR3 contains 14 residues. V lost 0 bases and J lost 6; bases outside the gene matches: 5. Germline V lookup: CDR1 DFQATT, CDR2 SNEGSKA (reference sequence). Here the CDR3 DNA reads TGCAGTGCTAGAGACGCGGGAGGGCCGCAGACCCAGTACTTC. Its translation is CSARDAGGPQTQYF.

With regard to this clonotype: The junction departs from the called germline gene at one end, perhaps through a read error. V and J are TRBV10-3 and TRBJ2-7; D may match TRBD1 or TRBD2 (5 bases each). The CDR3 covers 14 residues. Germline CDR1 ENHRY, CDR2 SYGVKD. The CDR3 DNA sequence: TGTGCCATCAGTGAGAACGGGGCTGACTACGGGCAGTACTTC. As protein: CAISENGADYGQYF.

The chain uses TRBV29-1 and TRBJ2-7; 7 bases agree with TRBD2. The CDR3 loop spans 16 amino acids. Germline loops: CDR1 SQVTM, CDR2 ANQGSEA. V was pared by 5 bases and J by 4 bases, with 17 bases of the junction left unmatched. CDR3 amino acids: CSVNGPVAGALYEQYF. For the CDR3, the DNA is TGCAGCGTTAACGGACCCGTGGCGGGAGCCCTATACGAGCAGTACTTC.

The rearrangement uses TRBV4-3 and TRBJ2-7; the D gene is possibly TRBD1 (6 bases). Trimming pared 3 bases from V and 2 bases from J, leaving 11 bases between. The CDR3 consists of 14 residues. The germline gives CDR1 LGHNA, CDR2 YSLEER. The chain's CDR3 is CASSHATGTYEQYF. The CDR3 DNA reads TGCGCCAGCAGCCATGCGACAGGAACCTACGAGCAGTACTTC.

This chain uses TRBV12-3 or TRBV12-4 with TRBJ1-1; D possibly corresponds to TRBD1 (5 bases). The CDR3 runs 18 residues. The germline V and J ends were trimmed by 10 bases and 1 base, with 28 bases remaining between them. CDR3 region: CATWRRAGMGTKNTEAFF. The CDR3 coding sequence is TGTGCCACCTGGAGGAGGGCTGGGATGGGGACGAAGAACACTGAAGCTTTCTTT.

The rearrangement joins TRBV27 to TRBJ2-7, with 9 bases that match TRBD2. V lost 3 bases, J lost 5 bases, and 5 bases stayed unmatched. Germline loops: CDR1 MNHEY, CDR2 SMNVEV (reference sequence). The CDR3 has 14 residues. The CDR3 spells CASSLREGPHEQYF. The CDR3 coding sequence is TGTGCCAGCAGTTTGCGGGAGGGCCCTCACGAGCAGTACTTC.

The genes are TRBV6-6 and TRBJ2-7; 7 nucleotides align to TRBD1. CDR3 length: 14 residues. V lost 5 bases, J lost 2 bases, and 6 bases stayed unmatched. Germline V gene lookup returns CDR1 MNHNY and CDR2 SVGAGI (reference sequence). The CDR3 spells CASSTGAPTYEQYF. The CDR3 DNA sequence: TGTGCCAGCAGTACAGGGGCTCCGACCTACGAGCAGTACTTC.

The chain joins TRBV20-1 to TRBJ2-5; the D gene is possibly TRBD2 (5 bases). Trimming took 6 bases from V and 2 from J, leaving 13 bases between them. This CDR3 region has 13 residues. Germline CDR1 DFQATT, CDR2 SNEGSKA (reference sequence). CDR3 sequence: CSAGGGLQETQYF. The CDR3 coding sequence is TGCAGTGCCGGAGGCGGACTGCAAGAGACCCAGTACTTC.

The gene calls are TRBV3-1 and TRBJ2-5, with D tentatively TRBD2 (6 bases). Germline CDR1 LGHDT, CDR2 YNNKEL (reference sequence). The CDR3 has 18 residues. V lost 6 bases to trimming and J lost 2 bases, with 25 bases between them. The CDR3: CASRTKSFGLALQETQYF. CDR3 nucleotides: TGTGCCAGCAGAACCAAGTCTTTCGGGCTAGCGCTACAAGAGACCCAGTACTTC.

This sequence joins TRBV20-1 and TRBJ2-4, with TRBD1 as a possible D gene (7 bases). The J call is uncertain, as TRBJ2-7 better fits the DNA end. Germline lookup yields CDR1 DFQATT and CDR2 SNEGSKA (reference sequence). The CDR3 has 14 residues. The CDR3 sequence: CSARPRDRASEQYF. CDR3 nucleotide sequence: TGCAGTGCTAGACCGCGGGACAGAGCATCCGAGCAGTACTTC.

The chain uses TRBV4-1 and TRBJ1-5, with TRBD1 matching over 7 bases. This CDR3 region has 16 residues. V was pared by 0 bases and J by 4 bases, with 6 bases of the junction left unmatched. Germline V lookup: CDR1 MGHRA, CDR2 YSYEKL. The CDR3 spells CASSQERGGQNQPQHF. The CDR3 DNA reads as TGCGCCAGCAGCCAAGAACGCGGGGGACAGAATCAGCCCCAGCATTTT.

V gene TRBV4-2 combines with J gene TRBJ1-1; possibly TRBD1 for D (6 bases). Germline-derived CDR1 and CDR2 are LGHNA and YNFKEQ. The CDR3 is 17 residues long. Trimming removed 4 bases from V and 0 bases from J, with 18 bases in between. This CDR3 reads CASSPLGQSLLNTEAFF. The CDR3 region has the DNA TGTGCCAGCAGCCCCCTTGGACAGTCTTTACTGAACACTGAAGCTTTCTTT.

The genes are TRBV15 and TRBJ2-7, with D possibly called TRBD1 or TRBD2 (5 bases each). CDR1 and CDR2 (germline): LNHNV, YYDKDF (reference sequence). CDR3 size: 13 residues. With 6 bases removed from V and 4 bases from J, the gap between germline ends came to 13 bases. DNA of the CDR3: TGTGCCACCAGGAGGGACCGCTTATACGAGCAGTACTTC. Encoded protein: CATRRDRLYEQYF.

This chain links TRBV7-9 with TRBJ2-3; the D gene is possibly TRBD1 (5 bases). The length of the CDR3 is 13 residues. Germline V gene data show CDR1 as SEHNR and CDR2 as FQNEAQ (reference sequence). Deletions cut 8 bases from V and 5 bases from J, with 14 bases between. CDR3 sequence reads: CASSGRVRDTQYF. DNA for the CDR3: TGTGCCAGCTCGGGCAGGGTGCGAGATACGCAGTATTTT. Complete variable domain (other parts from reference TRBV7-9 and TRBJ2-3): DTGVSQNPRHKITKRGQNVTFRCDPISEHNRLYWYRQTLGQGPEFLTYFQNEAQLEKSRLLSDRFSAERPKGSFSTLEIQRTEQGDSAMYLCASSGRVRDTQYFGPGTRLTVL.

The chain joins TRBV15 to TRBJ2-7; 9 nucleotides agree with TRBD2. Germline V gene lookup returns CDR1 LNHNV and CDR2 YYDKDF (reference sequence). This CDR3 contains 15 residues. Germline trimming cut 2 bases from V and 4 bases from J; bases unmatched to any gene: 6. The CDR3 here is CATSRSAGGPYEQYF. The CDR3 DNA sequence: TGTGCCACCAGCAGATCGGCGGGAGGGCCATACGAGCAGTACTTC.

This clonotype was detected a few times. V usage is TRBV13 and J usage is TRBJ2-5; TRBD2 is a possible D gene (6 bases). V dropped 5 bases and J dropped 11 bases, with 24 bases sitting between them. Germline V CDR1 and CDR2: PRHDT, FYEKMQ (reference sequence). This CDR3 is 15 amino acids long. CDR3 amino acids: CASSGPGGMGVEQYF. CDR3 DNA: TGTGCCAGCAGCGGCCCAGGCGGGATGGGTGTGGAGCAGTACTTC.

The genes are TRBV4-1 and TRBJ1-2; 9 nucleotides agree with TRBD1. CDR1 and CDR2 from the germline V gene are MGHRA and YSYEKL. The V segment lost 4 bases and the J segment 5 bases; nucleotides outside the gene matches: 8. This CDR3 spans 15 amino acids. The CDR3 loop is CASSLDPGTGYGYTF. CDR3 DNA: TGCGCCAGCAGCCTAGATCCCGGGACAGGGTATGGCTACACCTTC.

Remarks on this clonotype: One junction end disagrees with the germline gene, perhaps due to a read error. The genes are TRBV27 and TRBJ1-5; D is unclear. The CDR3 contains 16 residues. Germline V lookup: CDR1 MNHEY, CDR2 SMNVEV (reference sequence). The CDR3 nucleotides read TGTGCCAGCAGTTTAGTTTCCGGTATGAGCAATCAGCCCCGGCATTTT. It translates to CASSLVSGMSNQPRHF.

The chain combines TRBV12-3 or TRBV12-4 with TRBJ1-4; no firm D call. This CDR3 has 15 residues. The ends were cut back, 5 bases at V and 2 bases at J, with 12 bases in the middle. The CDR3 region has the DNA TGTGCCAGCAGTCCCCCTGCCGGGACTAATGAAAAACTGTTTTTT. Protein product: CASSPPAGTNEKLFF.

This clonotype has just a few counts. V and J are TRBV7-2 and TRBJ2-1; TRBD2 aligns across 12 bases. CDR1 SGHTA and CDR2 FQGNSA come from the germline V gene. J lost 4 bases, V lost 1 base, and 5 bases had no gene match. This CDR3 spans 17 amino acids. The CDR3 DNA reads TGTGCCAGCAGCTTAGGGACCGGACTAGCGGGATACAATGAGCAGTTCTTC. The encoded protein is CASSLGTGLAGYNEQFF.

This clonotype was recorded once. The V gene is TRBV5-1, the J gene TRBJ1-4, with D possibly TRBD1 on 6 matching bases. CDR1 SGHRS and CDR2 YFSETQ come from the germline V gene. Trimming left V 4 bases short and J 4 bases short, with 17 bases between. This CDR3 has 16 amino acids. This CDR3 is CASSPTHDRINEKLFF. CDR3 DNA: TGCGCCAGCAGCCCCACCCACGACAGGATTAATGAAAAACTGTTTTTT.

In this sample, this clonotype turned up a few times. The chain links TRBV27 to TRBJ2-7; D may be TRBD1 or TRBD2 (5 bases each). Trimming cost V 10 bases and J 3 bases, with 13 bases left between them. This CDR3 spans 12 amino acids. The germline CDR1 and CDR2 sequences are MNHEY and SMNVEV (reference sequence). CDR3 amino acids: CATRDGFYEQYF. For the CDR3, the DNA is TGTGCCACTCGGGACGGGTTCTACGAGCAGTACTTC.

This clonotype was seen a few times. The chain joins TRBV6-2 or TRBV6-3 to TRBJ2-6; D is possibly TRBD1 (6 bases). V gave up 4 bases and J gave up 2 bases, with 12 bases separating them. The CDR3 is 16 amino acids. Per the germline V gene, CDR1 is MNHEY and CDR2 is SVGEGT. The CDR3 DNA reads TGTGCCAGCAGTTTGCGTGGGGGCACTGGGGCCAACGTCCTGACTTTC. Residues: CASSLRGGTGANVLTF.

The V call is TRBV3-1, the J call TRBJ2-1; 10 bases match TRBD2. The CDR3 loop spans 14 amino acids. Germline V lookup: CDR1 LGHDT, CDR2 YNNKEL (reference sequence). J was trimmed by 7 bases and V by 5 bases; bases with no gene match: 5. The CDR3 here is CASSMLAGENEQFF. In nucleotides, the CDR3 is TGTGCCAGCAGCATGCTAGCGGGGGAGAATGAGCAGTTCTTC.

This chain connects TRBV3-1 to TRBJ2-7; the D is unclear. The CDR3 is 13 residues long. Germline CDR1 and CDR2: LGHDT and YNNKEL (reference sequence). Between the trimmed V and J ends, which lost 1 base and 6 bases, there was a span of 10 bases. The CDR3, as DNA: TGTGCCAGCAGCCAAGGAGGCGTCGGCGAGCAGTACTTC. It specifies CASSQGGVGEQYF.

A note on this clonotype: A much larger clone lies a single base off, so this may be a read error. The chain has TRBV12-3 or TRBV12-4 and TRBJ2-7; D is unresolved. Deletions cut 6 bases from V and 3 bases from J, with 12 bases between. CDR3 size: 13 residues. The CDR3 DNA reads as TGTGCCAGCAGGTTCGGGCCACGCTACGAGCAGTACTTC. Translation gives CASRFGPRYEQYF.

This clonotype was detected only a few times. The gene calls are TRBV2 and TRBJ2-1, with unresolved D. The CDR3 length is 11 residues. The germline gives CDR1 SNHLY, CDR2 FYNNEI. Trimming shortened V by 4 bases and J by 7 bases, and 5 bases separated the two germline ends. The CDR3 is CASSVSNEQFF. CDR3 sequence (DNA): TGTGCCAGCAGTGTGAGTAATGAGCAGTTCTTC.

The table lists this clonotype with a few counts. The genes are TRBV25-1 and TRBJ2-5; 7 positions agree with TRBD1. Per the germline V gene, CDR1 is MGHDK and CDR2 is SYGVNS. The CDR3 runs 15 residues. With V trimmed by 3 bases and J by 2 bases, 6 bases remained unmatched. The CDR3 is CASSDWTGSQETQYF. Here the CDR3 DNA reads TGTGCCAGCAGTGACTGGACAGGTTCACAAGAGACCCAGTACTTC.